Sequencing of this T cell receptor (beta chain) was carried out in a study of T cell repertoires in cytomegalovirus infection. The overall study: Through public TCR beta signatures, both CMV infection and matching HLA type were indicated.

TCRdb processed the reads anew with MiXCR; each CDR3 protein has one entry. Of hundreds of thousands of distinct CDR3 sequences in the sample, under 20% are singletons; the top ten hold about 11%. Notes on the study in general: In two of eight donors, the top clonotype was HLA-C-restricted CMV-specific.

A remark on this clonotype: Its matching antigen is unknown.

Germline CDR1 and CDR2: MNHEY and SVGAGI. Trimming removed 3 bases from V and 4 bases from J; junction bases left unmatched: 11. The CDR3 extends over 16 amino acids. The chain has TRBV6-5 and TRBJ2-7; 8 nucleotides align to TRBD1. The sequenced sample consisted of PBMCs. This receptor was taken from a human donor in good health (CMV status not recorded). Some clones in this sample may be carry-over from other donors' samples. The CDR3 is CASSYDLDRALYEQYF. The CDR3 nucleotides read TGTGCCAGCAGTTATGACCTGGACAGGGCATTATACGAGCAGTACTTC.